A selection of T cell receptor beta chains follows, all from one sample in a study of CD8 T cells in ankylosing spondylitis. TCRdb passed the 5' RACE reads through MiXCR, listing each CDR3 protein once. The sample contains about 390,000 distinct CDR3 sequences, 20% to 25% of which appear only once. The specimen was blood, either unsorted or a sorted T cell fraction (not recorded which). The receptors were sampled from a male donor with ankylosing spondylitis. Each CDR3 is given with its conserved first and last residue. Each record gives: V gene, D gene, clone size, J gene, CDR3 DNA, CDR3 protein. A D gene is named only where the DNA matches it firmly. Some rows mark clone size as missing; the rest say once, few, many or name a class of expanded clone.

TRBV7-2	.	.	TRBJ2-2	TGTGCCAGCATCGAGTGGGCAGATCTCACCGGGGAGCTGTTTTTT	CASIEWADLTGELFF
TRBV5-6	.	few	TRBJ2-7	TGTGCCAGCAGGAGTCTCCTCGAGAGCTCCTACGAGCAGTACTTC	CASRSLLESSYEQYF
TRBV5-1	TRBD2	many	TRBJ2-3	TGCGCCAGCAGCCGATCCGGGACTAGCGGCACAGATACGCAGTATTTT	CASSRSGTSGTDTQYF
TRBV20-1	TRBD1	few	TRBJ2-5	TGCAGTGCTAGAGATCTCGGACAGGGAAGCGAGACCCAGTACTTC	CSARDLGQGSETQYF
TRBV7-2	.	.	TRBJ1-4	TGTGCCAGCAGCTTAGTTTCCGGAGAGAGCGAAAAACTGTTTTTT	CASSLVSGESEKLFF
TRBV29-1	TRBD1	few	TRBJ1-2	TGCAGCGTTGAAAGGGCAGGGGGCAACTATGGCTACACCTTC	CSVERAGGNYGYTF
TRBV5-1	.	.	TRBJ1-1	TGCGCCAGCAGACACCCTGAGGCCAACACTGAAGCTTTCTTT	CASRHPEANTEAFF
TRBV18	TRBD2	.	TRBJ2-5	TGTGCCAGCTCACCGCGCGTTACTAGCGGGAGTCTCGGTGAGACCCAGTACTTC	CASSPRVTSGSLGETQYF
TRBV6-5	TRBD1	.	TRBJ2-5	TGTGCCAGCAGTTACGACAGGGAGCCATTTCAAGAGACCCAGTACTTC	CASSYDREPFQETQYF
TRBV20-1	.	few	TRBJ2-7	TGCAGTGCTAGAGATAGCAGGAGATTCCTTACCTACGAGCAGTACTTC	CSARDSRRFLTYEQYF
TRBV21-1	.	.	TRBJ2-3	TGTGCCAGCAGCAACGGGCGGGAGAGGGCAGATACGCAGTATTTT	CASSNGRERADTQYF
TRBV5-1	.	.	TRBJ2-5	TGCGCCAGCAGCTTGAAGGGGTCCTTGGAAGAGACCCAGTACTTC	CASSLKGSLEETQYF
TRBV12-3/TRBV12-4	.	few	TRBJ2-5	TGTGCCAGCAGAAATAGTCCCGCCGAGGAGTACTTC	CASRNSPAEEYF
TRBV2	.	.	TRBJ2-2	TGTGCCAGCAGTGTTAGAAACCCGAACACCGGGGAGCTGTTTTTT	CASSVRNPNTGELFF
TRBV12-3/TRBV12-4	TRBD1	many	TRBJ2-3	TGTGCCAGCAACGACAGGGTACGGACAGATACGCAGTATTTT	CASNDRVRTDTQYF
TRBV20-1	TRBD2	few	TRBJ2-3	TGCAGTGCCCACGAGGGACGGCCAGGTGGAGCGGGGATCACAGATACGCAGTATTTT	CSAHEGRPGGAGITDTQYF
TRBV29-1	.	.	TRBJ1-2	TGCAGCGCTTGGGCTGATGGCTACACCTTC	CSAWADGYTF
TRBV7-8	.	many	TRBJ2-5	TGTGCCAGCAGCACACACTCCGGAGGGGTTAAGACCCAGTACTTC	CASSTHSGGVKTQYF
TRBV2	TRBD1	once	TRBJ2-5	TGTGCCAGCAGCCTTCCAGTTACGACAGGGTTCGAGACCCAGTACTTC	CASSLPVTTGFETQYF
TRBV9	.	few	TRBJ1-1	TGTGCCAGCAGCGTAGTCCCCAGGGCCACTGAAGCTTTCTTT	CASSVVPRATEAFF
TRBV7-9	TRBD2	.	TRBJ2-1	TGTGCCAGCAGGTCGCTAGCGGGGGGCGCTTACAATGAGCAGTTCTTC	CASRSLAGGAYNEQFF
TRBV5-1	.	few	TRBJ2-2	TGCGCCAGCAGCGGGAGCGGGTCGAACACCGGGGAGCTGTTTTTT	CASSGSGSNTGELFF
TRBV19	.	.	TRBJ1-5	TGTGCCAGTACTAAGGAGTATCAGCCCCAGCATTTT	CASTKEYQPQHF
TRBV6-6	TRBD2	few	TRBJ2-3	TGTGCCAGCAGGGGGGGAGGGGCAGATACGCAGTATTTT	CASRGGGADTQYF
TRBV2	.	.	TRBJ1-5	TGTGCCAGCAGTGAAATGAGAATAAGCAATCAGCCCCAGCATTTT	CASSEMRISNQPQHF
TRBV20-1	.	few	TRBJ2-1	TGCAGTGCTAGAAAGCGATCCAGCTCCTACAATGAGCAGTTCTTC	CSARKRSSSYNEQFF
TRBV2	.	.	TRBJ2-1	TGTGCCAGCAGTGTGGTTCTCAGAGTGTACGGGATCCGCAATGAGCAGTTCTTC	CASSVVLRVYGIRNEQFF
TRBV18	.	.	TRBJ2-7	TGTGCCAGCTCACCAAGGCAGAACTCCTACGAGCAGTACTTC	CASSPRQNSYEQYF
TRBV20-1	.	.	TRBJ1-5	TGCAGTGCGACCGGGGCACTTAGCAATCAGCCCCAGCATTTT	CSATGALSNQPQHF
TRBV28	TRBD2	.	TRBJ2-1	TGTGCCAGCAGTCCGCCGGGACTAGACTCCTACAATGAGCAGTTCTTC	CASSPPGLDSYNEQFF
TRBV6-2/TRBV6-3	.	.	TRBJ1-1	TGTGCCAGCAGCCGGGACATCTACACTGAAGCTTTCTTT	CASSRDIYTEAFF
TRBV28	.	.	TRBJ2-7	TGTGCCAGCAGGCTCGGGACACCATCCTACGAGCAGTACTTC	CASRLGTPSYEQYF
TRBV20-1	TRBD2	.	TRBJ2-6	TGCAGTGCTAGTCGCGGGAGCTCTGGGGCCAACGTCCTGACTTTC	CSASRGSSGANVLTF
TRBV7-8	.	many	TRBJ2-5	TGTGCCAGCAGCTTACAAATCGGTGGGGAGACCCAGTACTTC	CASSLQIGGETQYF
TRBV28	.	few	TRBJ2-1	TGTGCTAGTCTAGGGAGCTCCTACAATGAGCAGTTCTTC	CASLGSSYNEQFF
TRBV30	TRBD1	few	TRBJ2-1	TGTGCCTGGCTCCGGGACAGGGGATTCGAGCAGTTCTTC	CAWLRDRGFEQFF
TRBV10-3	TRBD2	.	TRBJ2-1	TGTGCCATCAGGGGGAGCGGGAGCTCCTACAATGAGCAGTTCTTC	CAIRGSGSSYNEQFF
TRBV4-3	.	many	TRBJ2-1	TGCGCCAGCAGCCAAGTGCGGGTTCGCAATGAGCAGTTCTTC	CASSQVRVRNEQFF
TRBV12-3/TRBV12-4	TRBD1	few	TRBJ1-2	TGTGCCAGCAGTCAAAGGGGACAGGGAAACTATGGCTACACCTTC	CASSQRGQGNYGYTF
TRBV11-2	.	.	TRBJ2-3	TGTGCCAGCAGGAGCATCCGATTAGCGCCAGATACGCAGTATTTT	CASRSIRLAPDTQYF
TRBV2	TRBD1	.	TRBJ2-2	TGTGCCAGCAGTCAGTCCACGGACAGGGCCTGGGAGCTGTTTTTT	CASSQSTDRAWELFF
TRBV18	.	.	TRBJ2-1	TGTGCCAGCTCACCAACGATTCAGAGCAATGAGCAGTTCTTC	CASSPTIQSNEQFF
TRBV5-1	TRBD1	.	TRBJ1-1	TGCGCCAGCAGCGCGGAGACAGGGGGCGCGCGGACTGAAGCTTTCTTT	CASSAETGGARTEAFF
TRBV29-1	.	few	TRBJ1-4	TGCAGCGTCGCCAGTCCGGGATCAACTAATGAAAAACTGTTTTTT	CSVASPGSTNEKLFF
TRBV10-3	TRBD1	few	TRBJ2-1	TGTGCCATCCTTGACAGGGGGTCCTACAATGAGCAGTTCTTC	CAILDRGSYNEQFF
TRBV5-1	.	.	TRBJ1-4	TGCGCCAGCAGCTTGGCCTCGCGTGGACCCGGGCATGAAAAACTGTTTTTT	CASSLASRGPGHEKLFF
TRBV13	TRBD2	few	TRBJ2-7	TGTGCCAGCAGCCTCAGGACTAGAATTCTGCCCGAGCAGTACTTC	CASSLRTRILPEQYF
TRBV20-1	TRBD2	few	TRBJ2-3	TGCAGTGCTCCACTAGCGGGAGAAGCAGATACGCAGTATTTT	CSAPLAGEADTQYF
TRBV6-4	TRBD1	.	TRBJ2-6	TGTGCCAGCAGTGATCGGACAGGCAACTCTGGGGCCAACGTCCTGACTTTC	CASSDRTGNSGANVLTF